This T cell receptor beta chain was profiled in a study of shared clonotypes between healthy human individuals. Study observations and caveats: Genetic and exposure-history diversity was limited by the small donor number. Naive subsets generally exceeded memory subsets in estimated richness.

For this clone: What it recognizes is unknown.

Sequencing was performed with immunoSEQ multiplex PCR; in TCRdb, only in-frame clones are kept and a portion is missing. The table has about 2 million clones, 95% seen once. The CDR3 sequence is 14 residues long. Deletions cut 3 bases from V and 1 base from J, with 9 bases between. CDR1 MDHEN and CDR2 SYDVKM come from the germline V gene. The V and J genes are TRBV28 and TRBJ1-1; TRBD1 might be the D (5 bases). Sequenced material: naive CD4+ T cells sorted from blood. Stated subset: CD45RA+ positively selected. The TCR originated in a man between 18 and 35 years old in good health. This CDR3 reads CASSFLDRNTEAFF. CDR3 in DNA: TGTGCCAGCAGTTTCCTTGACAGGAACACTGAAGCTTTCTTT.